The text below deals with one TCR beta chain. This table comes from immunoSEQ multiplex PCR, and its TCRdb copy is limited to in-frame clones, with some not included. Of around 85,000 clones in the sample, approximately 90% are singletons; the top ten hold about 0.3%. This specimen comes from a study of Tregs in tolerant kidney transplant recipients. Unstimulated Tregs (CD4+CD25+CD127-) and CD4+CD25- non-Tregs were sorted from PBMCs. Source: Tregs from blood, taken before the transplant. The sequence was obtained from a human donor who received a combined kidney and bone marrow transplant.

The CDR3 nucleotides read TGTGCCAGCAGTCCAGCGGGCCTCCTCGGGGTTGAGCAGTTCTTC. Its translation is CASSPAGLLGVEQFF. The gene calls are TRBV27 and TRBJ2-1; possible D gene TRBD2, 6 bases. Germline values: CDR1 MNHEY, CDR2 SMNVEV (reference sequence). CDR3 length: 15 residues. The germline V and J ends were trimmed by 5 bases and 9 bases, with 20 bases remaining between them.